This TCR beta chain appears in the sequencing data of a study of blood T cell repertoires in COVID-19. Study in general: Acute and convalescent COVID-19 samples came from the United States, Italy and Spain.

The germline V and J ends were trimmed by 5 bases and 4 bases, with 17 bases remaining between them. CDR1 and CDR2 (germline): MNHEY, SVGAGI. The CDR3 has 15 amino acids. Authors' data handling: The authors estimated nucleated cell counts from reference gene primer amplification. Generated by immunoSEQ multiplex PCR, the TCRdb table keeps only in-frame clones and is missing some. V and J calls plus clone size are reproduced from that table; the DNA served to infer D and trimming. The profile shows tens of thousands of clones, over 80% of them singletons. This clonotype was obtained from a human donor in a cohort sampled during active COVID-19. The chain couples TRBV6-5 to TRBJ1-2; D perhaps matches TRBD1 (5 bases). The sequencing sample was made of peripheral blood. The CDR3 is CASSQLSGGGYGYTF. CDR3 DNA: TGTGCCAGCAGTCAACTCTCGGGGGGGGGCTATGGCTACACCTTC.